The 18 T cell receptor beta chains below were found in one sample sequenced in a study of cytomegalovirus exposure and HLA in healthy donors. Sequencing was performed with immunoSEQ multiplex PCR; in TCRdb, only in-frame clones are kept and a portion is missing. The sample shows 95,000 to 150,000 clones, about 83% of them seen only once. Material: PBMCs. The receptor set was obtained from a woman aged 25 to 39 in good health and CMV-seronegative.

The CDR3 spells CSVGTSGGASYEQYF. For the CDR3, the DNA is TGCAGCGTTGGGACTAGCGGGGGGGCCTCCTACGAGCAGTACTTC. The V gene is TRBV29-1, the J gene TRBJ2-7, with 15 nucleotides matching TRBD2. The germline V gene has CDR1 SQVTM and CDR2 ANQGSEA. CDR3 length: 15 residues. The V and J ends lost 4 bases and 0 bases, in that order; junction bases with no gene match: 1.

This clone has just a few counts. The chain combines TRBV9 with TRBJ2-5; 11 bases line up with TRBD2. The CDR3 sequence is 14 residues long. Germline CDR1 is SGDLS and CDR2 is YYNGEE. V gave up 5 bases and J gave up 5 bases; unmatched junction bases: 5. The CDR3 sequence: CASSASGGRETQYF. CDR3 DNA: TGTGCCAGCAGTGCTAGCGGGGGGCGGGAGACCCAGTACTTC.

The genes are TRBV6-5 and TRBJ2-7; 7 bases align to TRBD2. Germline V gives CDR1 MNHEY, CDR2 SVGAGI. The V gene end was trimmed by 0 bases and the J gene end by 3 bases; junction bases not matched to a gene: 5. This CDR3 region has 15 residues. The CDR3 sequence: CASSYSGGDLYEQYF. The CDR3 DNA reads TGTGCCAGCAGTTACTCGGGAGGGGATCTCTACGAGCAGTACTTC.

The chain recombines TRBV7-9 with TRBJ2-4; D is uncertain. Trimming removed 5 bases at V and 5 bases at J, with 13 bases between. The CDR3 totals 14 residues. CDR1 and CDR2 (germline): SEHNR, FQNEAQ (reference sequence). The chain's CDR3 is CASSPSAAQNIQYF. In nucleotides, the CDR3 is TGTGCCAGCAGCCCTTCTGCGGCCCAAAACATTCAGTACTTC.

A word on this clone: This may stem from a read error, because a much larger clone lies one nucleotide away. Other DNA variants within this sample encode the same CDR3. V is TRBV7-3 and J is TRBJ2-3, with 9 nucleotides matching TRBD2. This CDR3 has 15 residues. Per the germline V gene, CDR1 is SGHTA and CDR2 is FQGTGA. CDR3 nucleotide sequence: TGTGCCAGCAGCCCGTGGCGGGGGGGCACAGATACACAGTATTTT. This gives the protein CASSPWRGGTDTQYF.

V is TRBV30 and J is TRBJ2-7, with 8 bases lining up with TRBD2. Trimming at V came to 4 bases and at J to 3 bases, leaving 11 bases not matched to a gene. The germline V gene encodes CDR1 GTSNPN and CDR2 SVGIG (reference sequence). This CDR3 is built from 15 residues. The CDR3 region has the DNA TGTGCCTGGAATCCGCCCGGCGGGGGGATCTACGAGCAGTACTTC. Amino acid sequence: CAWNPPGGGIYEQYF. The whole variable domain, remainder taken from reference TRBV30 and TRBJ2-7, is SQTIHQWPATLVQPVGSPLSLECTVEGTSNPNLYWYRQAAGRGLQLLFYSVGIGQISSEVPQNLSASRPQDRQFILSSKKLLLSDSGFYLCAWNPPGGGIYEQYFGPGTRLTVT.

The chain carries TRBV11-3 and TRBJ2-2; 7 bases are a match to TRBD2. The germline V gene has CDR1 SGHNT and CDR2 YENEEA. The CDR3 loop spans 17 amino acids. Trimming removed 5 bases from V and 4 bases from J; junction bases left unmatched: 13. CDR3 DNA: TGTGCCAGCAGCCTTCTTACCGGGACTACGGCCACCGGGGAGCTGTTTTTT. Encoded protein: CASSLLTGTTATGELFF.

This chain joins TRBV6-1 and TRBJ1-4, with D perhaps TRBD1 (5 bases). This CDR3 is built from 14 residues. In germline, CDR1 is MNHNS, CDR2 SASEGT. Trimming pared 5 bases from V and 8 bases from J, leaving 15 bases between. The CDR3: CASSSGQLGEKLFF. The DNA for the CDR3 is TGTGCCAGCAGTTCAGGGCAGTTGGGAGAAAAACTGTTTTTT.

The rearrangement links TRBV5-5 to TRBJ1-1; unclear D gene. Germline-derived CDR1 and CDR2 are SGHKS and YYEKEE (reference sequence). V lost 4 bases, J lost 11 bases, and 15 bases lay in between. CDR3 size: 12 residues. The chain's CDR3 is CASSVERVKAFF. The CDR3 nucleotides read TGTGCCAGCAGCGTGGAGAGGGTGAAGGCTTTCTTT.

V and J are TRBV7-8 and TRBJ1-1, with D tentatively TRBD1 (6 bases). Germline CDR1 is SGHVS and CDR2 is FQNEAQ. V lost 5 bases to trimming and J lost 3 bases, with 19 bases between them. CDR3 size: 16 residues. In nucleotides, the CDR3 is TGTGCCAGCAGCCCAACCTATCGACAGGACCACACTGAAGCTTTCTTT. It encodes CASSPTYRQDHTEAFF.

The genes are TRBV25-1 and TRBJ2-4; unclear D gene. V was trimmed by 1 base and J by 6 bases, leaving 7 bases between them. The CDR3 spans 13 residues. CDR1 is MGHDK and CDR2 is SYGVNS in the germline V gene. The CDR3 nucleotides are TGTGCCAGCAGTGAATCCCCCTCAAACATTCAGTACTTC. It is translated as CASSESPSNIQYF.

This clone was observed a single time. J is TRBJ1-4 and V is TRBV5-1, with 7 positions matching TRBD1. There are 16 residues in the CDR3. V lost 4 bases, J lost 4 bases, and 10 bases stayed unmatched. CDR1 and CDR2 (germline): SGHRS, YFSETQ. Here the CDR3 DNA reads TGCGCCAGCAGCGGGACGGGACAGACCTATAATGAAAAACTGTTTTTT. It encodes CASSGTGQTYNEKLFF.

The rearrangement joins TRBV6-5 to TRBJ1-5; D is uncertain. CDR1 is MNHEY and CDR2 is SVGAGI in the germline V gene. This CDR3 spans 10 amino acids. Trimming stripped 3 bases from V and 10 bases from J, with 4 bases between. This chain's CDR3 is CASSYGPQHF. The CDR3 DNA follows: TGTGCCAGCAGTTATGGCCCCCAGCATTTT.

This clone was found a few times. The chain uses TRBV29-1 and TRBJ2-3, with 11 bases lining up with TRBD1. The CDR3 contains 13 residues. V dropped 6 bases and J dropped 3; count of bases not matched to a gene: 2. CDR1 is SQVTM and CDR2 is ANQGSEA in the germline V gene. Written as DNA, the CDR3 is TGCAGCGTGGACAGGGGGCTGACAGATACGCAGTATTTT. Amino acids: CSVDRGLTDTQYF.

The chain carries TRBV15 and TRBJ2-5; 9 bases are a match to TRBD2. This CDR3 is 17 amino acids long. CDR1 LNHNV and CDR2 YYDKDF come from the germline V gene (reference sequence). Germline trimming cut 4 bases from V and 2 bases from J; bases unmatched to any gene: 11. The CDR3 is CATSKDLGTSQQETQYF. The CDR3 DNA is TGTGCCACCAGCAAAGACCTCGGGACTAGCCAACAAGAGACCCAGTACTTC.

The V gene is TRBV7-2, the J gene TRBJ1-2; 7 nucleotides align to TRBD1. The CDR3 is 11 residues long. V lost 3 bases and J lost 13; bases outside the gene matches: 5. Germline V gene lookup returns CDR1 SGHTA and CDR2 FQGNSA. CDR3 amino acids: CASSFDRAITF. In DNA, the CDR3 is TGTGCCAGCAGCTTCGACAGGGCGATCACCTTC.

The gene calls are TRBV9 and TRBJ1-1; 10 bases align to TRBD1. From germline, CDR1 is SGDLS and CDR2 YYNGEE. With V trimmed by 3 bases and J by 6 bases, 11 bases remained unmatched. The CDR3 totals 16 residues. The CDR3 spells CASSAVTGQGTPEAFF. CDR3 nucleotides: TGTGCCAGCAGCGCCGTGACGGGACAGGGGACCCCTGAAGCTTTCTTT.

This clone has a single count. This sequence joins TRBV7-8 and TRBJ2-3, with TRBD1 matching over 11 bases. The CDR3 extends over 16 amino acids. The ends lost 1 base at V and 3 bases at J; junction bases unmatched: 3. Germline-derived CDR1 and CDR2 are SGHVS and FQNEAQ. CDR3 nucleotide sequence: TGTGCCAGCAGCTTAGAAGGACAGGGGGCGACAGATACGCAGTATTTT. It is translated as CASSLEGQGATDTQYF. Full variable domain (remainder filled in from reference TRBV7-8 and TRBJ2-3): GAGVSQSPRYKVAKRGQDVALRCDPISGHVSLFWYQQALGQGPEFLTYFQNEAQLDKSGLPSDRFFAERPEGSVSTLKIQRTQQEDSAVYLCASSLEGQGATDTQYFGPGTRLTVL.